The 13 T cell receptor beta chains listed next were all sequenced from one sample in a study of breast tumors, draining lymph nodes, adjacent tissues. Axillary draining lymph nodes of breast cancer patients supplied the node samples. TCRdb re-analysed the multiplex PCR reads in MiXCR, keeping a single row per CDR3 protein. The sample has some 150,000 distinct CDR3 sequences; under 25% are singletons. Sequenced material: axillary lymph node tissue. The receptor set was obtained from a female donor with breast cancer. Some clones in this sample may be carry-over from other donors' samples.

The chain links TRBV10-3 to TRBJ2-5, with 7 bases identical to TRBD1. Germline V gives CDR1 ENHRY, CDR2 SYGVKD. The CDR3 is 15 residues long. With 3 bases clipped from V and 1 base from J, the junction kept 5 bases outside the gene matches. The CDR3 DNA follows: TGTGCCATCAGTGACCCCGGACAGGTCCAAGAGACCCAGTACTTC. It encodes CAISDPGQVQETQYF.

At least ten counts were recorded for this clonotype. The V and J genes are TRBV6-5 and TRBJ2-3; D might be TRBD2 (5 bases). CDR1 and CDR2 from the germline V gene are MNHEY and SVGAGI. The CDR3 contains 15 residues. Trimming took off 6 bases at V and 1 base at J, with 14 bases between the two ends. This CDR3 reads CASRGLGARTDTQYF. In DNA, the CDR3 is TGTGCCAGCAGGGGGTTGGGAGCCCGCACAGATACGCAGTATTTT.

This clonotype has ten or more counts. J is TRBJ1-4 and V is TRBV6-5; D perhaps matches TRBD1 (5 bases). The CDR3 extends over 15 amino acids. Germline CDR1 is MNHEY and CDR2 is SVGAGI. V lost 2 bases and J lost 8, with 15 bases in between. The CDR3 bases are TGTGCCAGCAGTTACGGGACGGCGAGGGTGGAAAAACTGTTTTTT. Translation: CASSYGTARVEKLFF.

This clonotype has a count of ten or more. This CDR3 reads CASSAQTSGSLYEQYF. The CDR3 DNA reads as TGTGCCAGCAGTGCCCAGACTAGCGGGAGTCTGTACGAGCAGTACTTC. V is TRBV6-6 and J is TRBJ2-7; the match to TRBD2 covers 12 bases. The CDR3 runs to 16 residues. Losses at the gene ends were 5 bases for V and 4 bases for J; bases not matched to a gene: 9. CDR1 is MNHNY, CDR2 SVGAGI, per germline (reference sequence).

This rearrangement joins TRBV28 to TRBJ2-5, with D unresolved. CDR1 and CDR2 from the germline V gene are MDHEN and SYDVKM. The CDR3 is 13 residues long. The V end was cut by 6 bases, the J end by 0 bases, with 8 bases between. The CDR3 here is CASRPWYQETQYF. In DNA, the CDR3 is TGTGCCAGCAGGCCTTGGTACCAAGAGACCCAGTACTTC.

The chain uses TRBV19 and TRBJ1-5; TRBD1 aligns across 8 bases. The V gene's germline CDR1 is LNHDA and CDR2 SQIVND (reference sequence). The CDR3 has 15 amino acids. V lost 5 bases, J lost 6 bases, and 9 bases stayed unmatched. The CDR3: CASSDAGGATQPQHF. The CDR3 DNA sequence: TGTGCCAGTAGTGACGCAGGGGGCGCGACTCAGCCCCAGCATTTT.

The chain joins TRBV7-9 to TRBJ1-2; a possible D gene is TRBD1 (5 bases). Germline V lookup: CDR1 SEHNR, CDR2 FQNEAQ (reference sequence). The CDR3 runs to 15 residues. V gave up 4 bases and J gave up 6 bases, with 18 bases separating them. CDR3 sequence: CASSSAARADNGYTF. DNA for the CDR3: TGTGCCAGCAGCTCAGCGGCCAGGGCGGATAATGGCTACACCTTC.

This clonotype was picked up many times. The V and J genes are TRBV5-6 and TRBJ2-1; no clear D gene. Germline loops: CDR1 SGHDT, CDR2 YYEEEE. The V end lost 5 bases, the J end lost 9 bases, and 15 bases lay between the germline ends. The CDR3 runs to 13 residues. The CDR3 reads CASSLQLGGEQFF. CDR3 sequence (DNA): TGTGCCAGCAGTCTGCAGCTCGGTGGTGAGCAGTTCTTC. Drawing the rest from reference TRBV5-6 and TRBJ2-1, the complete variable domain is DAGVTQSPTHLIKTRGQQVTLRCSPKSGHDTVSWYQQALGQGPQFIFQYYEEEERQRGNFPDRFSGHQFPNYSSELNVNALLLGDSALYLCASSLQLGGEQFFGPGTRLTVL.

This clonotype appeared a few times. J is TRBJ2-1 and V is TRBV28; 10 bases agree with TRBD1. This CDR3 region has 18 residues. Losses at the gene ends were 5 bases for V and 9 bases for J; bases not matched to a gene: 19. Per germline, CDR1 MDHEN and CDR2 SYDVKM. CDR3 nucleotide sequence: TGTGCCAGCAGTCTCCCCTCATCCGGGACAGGGGATACAATTGAGCAGTTCTTC. Encoded protein: CASSLPSSGTGDTIEQFF.

This clonotype was found many times. One junction end does not reproduce the germline sequence, and a read error may be involved. The J gene is TRBJ2-7, the V gene TRBV7-7; 11 nucleotides align to TRBD2. The CDR3 has 17 residues. Per the germline V gene, CDR1 is SSHAT and CDR2 is FNYEAQ (reference sequence). The CDR3 DNA reads TGTGCTAGCAGCTTGGTAGCGGGAGGGCCCTCCGTCTACGAGCAGTACTTC. Translation: CASSLVAGGPSVYEQYF.

This clonotype appeared many times. The chain uses TRBV19 and TRBJ2-3, with D uncertain. The CDR3 has 13 amino acids. V was cut by 0 bases and J by 5 bases, with 6 bases left in between. CDR1 and CDR2 from the germline V gene are LNHDA and SQIVND (reference sequence). CDR3: CASSIDPKDTQYF. CDR3 in DNA: TGTGCCAGTAGTATAGACCCAAAAGATACGCAGTATTTT.

The table lists this clonotype with a few counts. The chain employs TRBV28 and TRBJ1-2; D is unclear. The germline V gene encodes CDR1 MDHEN and CDR2 SYDVKM. CDR3 length: 14 residues. Trimming removed 5 bases at V and 5 bases at J, with 15 bases between. CDR3 residues: CASSPPVGPYGYTF. CDR3 coding DNA: TGTGCCAGCAGTCCCCCCGTTGGACCTTATGGCTACACCTTC.

This clonotype showed up many times. The chain links TRBV5-1 to TRBJ2-7, with a tentative D call TRBD1 (5 bases). V was clipped by 1 base and J by 2 bases, with 7 bases between them. This CDR3 comprises 13 residues. The germline gives CDR1 SGHRS, CDR2 YFSETQ. Here the CDR3 DNA reads TGCGCCAGCAGCTTGTTAGGGGCCTACGAGCAGTACTTC. It is translated as CASSLLGAYEQYF. The variable domain in full, with the rest retrieved from reference TRBV5-1 and TRBJ2-7, is KAGVTQTPRYLIKTRGQQVTLSCSPISGHRSVSWYQQTPGQGLQFLFEYFSETQRNKGNFPGRFSGRQFSNSRSEMNVSTLELGDSALYLCASSLLGAYEQYFGPGTRLTVT.